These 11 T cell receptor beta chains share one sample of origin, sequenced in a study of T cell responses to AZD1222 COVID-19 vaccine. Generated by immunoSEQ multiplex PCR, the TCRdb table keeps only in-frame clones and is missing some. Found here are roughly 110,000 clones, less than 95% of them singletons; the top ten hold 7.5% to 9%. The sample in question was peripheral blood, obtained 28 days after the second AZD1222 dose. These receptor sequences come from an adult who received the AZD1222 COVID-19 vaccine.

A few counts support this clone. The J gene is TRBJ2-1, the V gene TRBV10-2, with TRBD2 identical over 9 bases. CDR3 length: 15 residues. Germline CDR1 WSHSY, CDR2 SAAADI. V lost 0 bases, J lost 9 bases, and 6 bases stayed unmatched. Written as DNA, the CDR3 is TGCGCCAGCAGTGAGTCAATAGCGGGGGAGGCTGAGCAGTTCTTC. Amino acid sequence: CASSESIAGEAEQFF.

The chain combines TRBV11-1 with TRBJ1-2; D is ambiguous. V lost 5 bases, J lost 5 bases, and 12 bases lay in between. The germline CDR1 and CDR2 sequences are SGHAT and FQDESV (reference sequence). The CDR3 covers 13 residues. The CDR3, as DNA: TGTGCCAGCAGCCGAGGTGCTAGTTATGGCTACACCTTC. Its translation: CASSRGASYGYTF.

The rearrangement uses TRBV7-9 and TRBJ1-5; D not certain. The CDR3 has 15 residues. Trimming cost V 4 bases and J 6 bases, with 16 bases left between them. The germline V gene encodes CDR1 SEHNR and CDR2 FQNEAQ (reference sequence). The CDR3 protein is CASSSEGVWAQPQHF. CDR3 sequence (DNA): TGTGCCAGCAGCTCCGAGGGAGTATGGGCTCAGCCCCAGCATTTT. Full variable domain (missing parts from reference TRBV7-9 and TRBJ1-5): DTGVSQNPRHKITKRGQNVTFRCDPISEHNRLYWYRQTLGQGPEFLTYFQNEAQLEKSRLLSDRFSAERPKGSFSTLEIQRTEQGDSAMYLCASSSEGVWAQPQHFGDGTRLSIL.

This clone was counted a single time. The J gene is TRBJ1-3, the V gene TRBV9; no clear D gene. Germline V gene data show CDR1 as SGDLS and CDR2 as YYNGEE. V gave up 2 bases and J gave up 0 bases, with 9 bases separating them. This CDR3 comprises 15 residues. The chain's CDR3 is CASSVSFDSGNTIYF. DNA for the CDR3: TGTGCCAGCAGCGTTAGTTTCGACTCTGGAAACACCATATATTTT.

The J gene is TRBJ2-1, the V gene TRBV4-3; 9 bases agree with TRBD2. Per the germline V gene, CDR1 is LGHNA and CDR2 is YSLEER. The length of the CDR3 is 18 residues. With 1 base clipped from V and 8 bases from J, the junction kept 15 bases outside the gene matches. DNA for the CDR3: TGCGCCAGCAGCCAAGCCAATCTAGCGGGGTCCAAAGTAGATGAGCAGTTCTTC. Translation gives CASSQANLAGSKVDEQFF.

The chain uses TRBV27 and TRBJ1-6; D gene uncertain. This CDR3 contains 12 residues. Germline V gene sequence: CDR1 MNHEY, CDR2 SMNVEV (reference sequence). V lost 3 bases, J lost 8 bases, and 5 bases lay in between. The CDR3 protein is CASSLSDSPLHF. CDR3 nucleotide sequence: TGTGCCAGCAGTTTGTCCGATTCACCCCTCCACTTT.

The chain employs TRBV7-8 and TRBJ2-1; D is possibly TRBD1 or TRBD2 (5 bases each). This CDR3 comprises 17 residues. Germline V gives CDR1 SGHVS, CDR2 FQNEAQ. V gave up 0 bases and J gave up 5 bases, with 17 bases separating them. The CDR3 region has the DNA TGTGCCAGCAGCTTAGCGCTGGGGCTAGCAACTAACAATGAGCAGTTCTTC. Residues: CASSLALGLATNNEQFF.

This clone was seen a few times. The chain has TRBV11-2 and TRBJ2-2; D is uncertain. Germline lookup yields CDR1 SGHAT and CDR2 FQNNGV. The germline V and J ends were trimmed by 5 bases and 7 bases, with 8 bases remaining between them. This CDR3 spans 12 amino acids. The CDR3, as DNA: TGTGCCAGCAGCGCTATTAGCGGGGAGCTGTTTTTT. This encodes CASSAISGELFF.

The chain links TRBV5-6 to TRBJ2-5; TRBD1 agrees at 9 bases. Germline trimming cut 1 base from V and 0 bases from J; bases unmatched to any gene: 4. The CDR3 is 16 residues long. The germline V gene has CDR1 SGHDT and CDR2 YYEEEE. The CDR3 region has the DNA TGTGCCAGCAGCTTGCTGGACAGGGGAAACCAAGAGACCCAGTACTTC. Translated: CASSLLDRGNQETQYF.

CDR3 nucleotides: TGTGCCAGCACAGCCCAGGGGGCCCATAATTCACCCCTCCACTTT. Translated: CASTAQGAHNSPLHF. This chain connects TRBV7-2 to TRBJ1-6; 8 nucleotides agree with TRBD1. CDR3 length: 15 residues. CDR1 is SGHTA and CDR2 is FQGNSA in the germline V gene. Germline trimming cut 7 bases from V and 5 bases from J; bases unmatched to any gene: 7.

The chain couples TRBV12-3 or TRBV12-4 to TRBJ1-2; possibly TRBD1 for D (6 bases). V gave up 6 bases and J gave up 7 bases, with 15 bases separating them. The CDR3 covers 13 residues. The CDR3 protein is CASSPRGGRGYTF. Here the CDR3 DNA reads TGTGCCAGCAGCCCCAGGGGAGGTCGTGGCTACACCTTC.